This entry concerns a single T cell receptor (beta chain). The antigen is not known. This specimen belongs to a study of chemoradiotherapy in HPV16-positive cancers. Study-wide points: Candidate HPV-specific clones and E7-related TCR motifs grew in tumor during treatment.

Profiled with immunoSEQ multiplex PCR; TCRdb holds only in-frame clones, not every one. The table records approximately 20,000 clones, around 87% of them present only once. The receptor's source is a human donor with HPV-associated anogenital cancer. Source: blood, taken from a patient who underwent chemoradiotherapy.

CDR3: CASSQGGLGQPQHF. The CDR3 nucleotides read TGTGCCAGCAGCCAAGGGGGATTAGGTCAGCCCCAGCATTTT. This chain links TRBV14 with TRBJ1-5; D not resolved. The germline V gene has CDR1 SGHDN and CDR2 FVKESK. V lost 1 base, J lost 6 bases, and 10 bases lay in between. This CDR3 contains 14 residues.